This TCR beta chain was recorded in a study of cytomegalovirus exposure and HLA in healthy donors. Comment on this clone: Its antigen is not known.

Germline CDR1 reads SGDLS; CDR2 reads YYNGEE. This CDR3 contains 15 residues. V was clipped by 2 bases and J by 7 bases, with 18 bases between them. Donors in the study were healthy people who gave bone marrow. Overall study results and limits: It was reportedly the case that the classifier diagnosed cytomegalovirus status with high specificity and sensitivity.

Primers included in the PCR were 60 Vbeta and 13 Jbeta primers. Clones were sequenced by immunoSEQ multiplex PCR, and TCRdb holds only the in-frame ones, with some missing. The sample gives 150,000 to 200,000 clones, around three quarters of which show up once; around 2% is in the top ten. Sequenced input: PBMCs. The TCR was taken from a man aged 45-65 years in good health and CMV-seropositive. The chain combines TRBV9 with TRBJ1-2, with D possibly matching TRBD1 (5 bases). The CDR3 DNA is TGTGCCAGCAGCGTCTCTCCAGGGTTCCAGACTGGCTACACCTTC. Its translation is CASSVSPGFQTGYTF.